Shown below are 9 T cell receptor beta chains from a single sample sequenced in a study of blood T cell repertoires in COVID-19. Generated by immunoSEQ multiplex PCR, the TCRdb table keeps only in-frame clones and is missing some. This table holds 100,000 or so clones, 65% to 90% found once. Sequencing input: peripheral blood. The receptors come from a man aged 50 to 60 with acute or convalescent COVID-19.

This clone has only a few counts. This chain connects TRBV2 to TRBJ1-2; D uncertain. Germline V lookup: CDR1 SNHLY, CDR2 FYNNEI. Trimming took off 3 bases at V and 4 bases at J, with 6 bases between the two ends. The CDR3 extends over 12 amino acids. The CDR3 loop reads CASSEGSYGYTF. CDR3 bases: TGTGCCAGCAGTGAGGGCAGCTATGGCTACACCTTC. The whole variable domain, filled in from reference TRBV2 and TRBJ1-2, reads EPEVTQTPSHQVTQMGQEVILRCVPISNHLYFYWYRQILGQKVEFLVSFYNNEISEKSEIFDDQFSVERPDGSNFTLKIRSTKLEDSAMYFCASSEGSYGYTFGSGTRLTVV.

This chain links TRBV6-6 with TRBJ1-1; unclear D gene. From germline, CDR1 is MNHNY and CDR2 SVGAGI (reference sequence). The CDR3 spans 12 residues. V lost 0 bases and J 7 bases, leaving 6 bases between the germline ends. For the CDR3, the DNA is TGTGCCAGCAGTTACTCACTCGTTGAAGCTTTCTTT. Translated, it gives CASSYSLVEAFF.

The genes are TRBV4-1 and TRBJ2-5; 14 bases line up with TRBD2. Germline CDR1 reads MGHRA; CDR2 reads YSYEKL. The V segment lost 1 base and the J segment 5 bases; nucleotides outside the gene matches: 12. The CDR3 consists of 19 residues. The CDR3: CASSQGLGTSGSSHETQYF. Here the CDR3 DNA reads TGCGCCAGCAGCCAAGGTCTTGGGACTAGCGGGAGTTCGCACGAGACCCAGTACTTC.

CDR3 nucleotides: TGTGCCAGCAGTGATCAGGGGAGCTCTGGAAACACCATATATTTT. Translating it yields CASSDQGSSGNTIYF. J is TRBJ1-3 and V is TRBV6-2 or TRBV6-3; D may be TRBD1 (6 bases). V lost 5 bases to trimming and J lost 0 bases, with 11 bases between them. The CDR3 is 15 amino acids. Germline loops: CDR1 MNHEY, CDR2 SVGEGT.

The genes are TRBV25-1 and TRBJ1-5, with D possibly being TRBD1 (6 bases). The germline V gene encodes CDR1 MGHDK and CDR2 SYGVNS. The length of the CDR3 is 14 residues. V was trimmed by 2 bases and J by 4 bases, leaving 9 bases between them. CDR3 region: CASSEGTRNQPQHF. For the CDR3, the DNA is TGTGCCAGCAGTGAAGGGACACGAAATCAGCCCCAGCATTTT.

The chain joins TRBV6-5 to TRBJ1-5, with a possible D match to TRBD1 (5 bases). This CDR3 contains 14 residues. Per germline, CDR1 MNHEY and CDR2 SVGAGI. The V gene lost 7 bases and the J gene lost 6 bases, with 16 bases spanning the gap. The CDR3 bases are TGTGCCAGCAATCCGGGGGGGGGTGGTCAGCCCCAGCATTTT. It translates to CASNPGGGGQPQHF.

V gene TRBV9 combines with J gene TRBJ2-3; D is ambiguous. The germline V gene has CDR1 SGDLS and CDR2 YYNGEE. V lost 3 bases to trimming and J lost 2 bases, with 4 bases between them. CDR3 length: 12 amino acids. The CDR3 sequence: CASSAYTDTQYF. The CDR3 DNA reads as TGTGCCAGCAGCGCCTACACAGATACGCAGTATTTT. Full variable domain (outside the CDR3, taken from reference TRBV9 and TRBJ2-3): DSGVTQTPKHLITATGQRVTLRCSPRSGDLSVYWYQQSLDQGLQFLIQYYNGEERAKGNILERFSAQQFPDLHSELNLSSLELGDSALYFCASSAYTDTQYFGPGTRLTVL.

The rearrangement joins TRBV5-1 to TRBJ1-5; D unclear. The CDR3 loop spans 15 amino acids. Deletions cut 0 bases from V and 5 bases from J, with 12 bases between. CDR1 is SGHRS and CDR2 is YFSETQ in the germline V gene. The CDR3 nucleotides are TGCGCCAGCAGCTTGGACGGGTGGTCGTATCAGCCCCAGCATTTT. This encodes CASSLDGWSYQPQHF. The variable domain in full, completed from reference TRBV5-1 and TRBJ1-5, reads KAGVTQTPRYLIKTRGQQVTLSCSPISGHRSVSWYQQTPGQGLQFLFEYFSETQRNKGNFPGRFSGRQFSNSRSEMNVSTLELGDSALYLCASSLDGWSYQPQHFGDGTRLSIL.

CDR3 nucleotide sequence: TGCGCCAGCAGATTAGACAGGCCGAACACCGGGGAGCTGTTTTTT. Its protein is CASRLDRPNTGELFF. This rearrangement joins TRBV5-1 to TRBJ2-2, with D possibly being TRBD1 (6 bases). The CDR3 is made up of 15 amino acids. The V gene lost 5 bases and the J gene lost 0 bases, with 11 bases spanning the gap. Germline V gene data show CDR1 as SGHRS and CDR2 as YFSETQ.